This T cell receptor (beta chain) was observed in a study of blood T cell repertoires in COVID-19. Across the whole study: Whether acute or convalescent, the COVID-19 samples came from the United States, Italy and Spain. Nucleic acid was either cDNA or gDNA, and it came from T cells, B-cell-depleted T cells, or PBMCs.

The assay was immunoSEQ multiplex PCR, and TCRdb's table has in-frame clones only and misses some. The sample carries approximately 130,000 clones, 84% recorded once. Germline V gene lookup returns CDR1 WSHSY and CDR2 SAAADI. Trimming pared 8 bases from V and 3 bases from J, leaving 5 bases between. This CDR3 is built from 10 residues. Sequenced sample: peripheral blood. The chain recombines TRBV10-2 with TRBJ2-7; D gene unclear. This receptor was identified in a human donor in a cohort sampled during active COVID-19. CDR3 in DNA: TGCGCCAGCGGGCGCTACGAGCAGTACTTC. Protein product: CASGRYEQYF.